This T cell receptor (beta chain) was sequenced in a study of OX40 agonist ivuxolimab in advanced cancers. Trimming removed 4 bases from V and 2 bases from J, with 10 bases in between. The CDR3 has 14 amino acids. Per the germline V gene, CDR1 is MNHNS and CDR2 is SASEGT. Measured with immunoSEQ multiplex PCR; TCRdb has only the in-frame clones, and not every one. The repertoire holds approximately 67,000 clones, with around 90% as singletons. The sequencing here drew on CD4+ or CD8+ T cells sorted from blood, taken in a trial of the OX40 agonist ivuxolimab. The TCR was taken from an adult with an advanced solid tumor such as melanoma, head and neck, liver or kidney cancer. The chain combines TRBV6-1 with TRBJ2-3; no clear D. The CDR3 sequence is CASSALPFTDTQYF. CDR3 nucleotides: TGTGCCAGCAGTGCCCTACCTTTCACAGATACGCAGTATTTT.